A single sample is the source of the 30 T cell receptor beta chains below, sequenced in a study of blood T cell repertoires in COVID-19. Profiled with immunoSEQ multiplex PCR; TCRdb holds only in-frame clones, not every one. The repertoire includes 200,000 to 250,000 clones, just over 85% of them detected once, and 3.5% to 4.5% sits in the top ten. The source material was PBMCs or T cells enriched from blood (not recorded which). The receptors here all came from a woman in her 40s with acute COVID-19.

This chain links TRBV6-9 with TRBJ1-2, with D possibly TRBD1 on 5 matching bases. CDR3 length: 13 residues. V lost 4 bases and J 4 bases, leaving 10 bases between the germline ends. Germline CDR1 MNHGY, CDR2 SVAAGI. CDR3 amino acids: CASSLTASYGYTF. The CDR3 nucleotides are TGTGCCAGCAGTTTGACAGCCAGCTATGGCTACACCTTC.

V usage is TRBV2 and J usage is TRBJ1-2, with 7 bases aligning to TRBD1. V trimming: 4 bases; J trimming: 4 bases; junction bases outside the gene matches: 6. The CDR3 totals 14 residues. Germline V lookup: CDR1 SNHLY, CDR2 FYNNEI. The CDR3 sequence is CASSVDRYGYGYTF. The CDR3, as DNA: TGTGCCAGCAGTGTGGACAGGTACGGCTATGGCTACACCTTC.

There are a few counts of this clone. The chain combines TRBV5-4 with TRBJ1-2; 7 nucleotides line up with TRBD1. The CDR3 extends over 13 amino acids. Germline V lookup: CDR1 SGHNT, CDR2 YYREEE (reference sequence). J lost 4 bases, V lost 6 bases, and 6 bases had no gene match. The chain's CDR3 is CASNKGGAYGYTF. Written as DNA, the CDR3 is TGTGCCAGCAATAAAGGGGGCGCCTATGGCTACACCTTC.

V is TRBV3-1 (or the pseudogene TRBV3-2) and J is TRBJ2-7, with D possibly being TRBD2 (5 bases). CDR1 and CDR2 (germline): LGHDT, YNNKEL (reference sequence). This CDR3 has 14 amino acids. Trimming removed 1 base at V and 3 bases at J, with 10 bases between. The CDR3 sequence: CASSQGLGNYEQYF. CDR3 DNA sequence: TGTGCCAGCAGCCAAGGGCTCGGGAACTACGAGCAGTACTTC.

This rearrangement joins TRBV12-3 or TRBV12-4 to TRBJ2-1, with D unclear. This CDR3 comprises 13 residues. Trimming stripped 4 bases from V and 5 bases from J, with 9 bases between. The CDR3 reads CASSWRMNNEQFF. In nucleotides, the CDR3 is TGTGCCAGCAGTTGGAGAATGAACAATGAGCAGTTCTTC.

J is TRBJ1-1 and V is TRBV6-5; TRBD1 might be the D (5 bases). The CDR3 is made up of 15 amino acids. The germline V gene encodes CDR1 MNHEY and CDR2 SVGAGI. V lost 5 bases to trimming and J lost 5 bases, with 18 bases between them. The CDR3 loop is CASSPNRGWGTEAFF. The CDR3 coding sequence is TGTGCCAGCAGTCCGAATAGGGGCTGGGGAACTGAAGCTTTCTTT.

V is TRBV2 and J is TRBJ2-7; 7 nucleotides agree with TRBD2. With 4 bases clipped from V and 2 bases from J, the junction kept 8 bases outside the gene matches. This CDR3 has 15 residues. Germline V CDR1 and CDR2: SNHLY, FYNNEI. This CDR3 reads CASSGAGRGTYEQYF. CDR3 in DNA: TGTGCCAGCAGTGGAGCGGGAAGGGGCACCTACGAGCAGTACTTC.

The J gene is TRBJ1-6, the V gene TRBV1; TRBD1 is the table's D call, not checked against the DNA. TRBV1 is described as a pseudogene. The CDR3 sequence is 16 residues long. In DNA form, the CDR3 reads TGCACCACCAGTTTCTCCCGGGACAGAGATAATTCACCCCTCCACTTT. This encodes CTTSFSRDRDNSPLHF.

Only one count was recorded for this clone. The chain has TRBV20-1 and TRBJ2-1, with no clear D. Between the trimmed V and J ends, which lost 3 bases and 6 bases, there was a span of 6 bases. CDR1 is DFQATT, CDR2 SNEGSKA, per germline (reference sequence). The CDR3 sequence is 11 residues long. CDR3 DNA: TGCAGTGCTAGTTCTCCCAATGAGCAGTTCTTC. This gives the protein CSASSPNEQFF.

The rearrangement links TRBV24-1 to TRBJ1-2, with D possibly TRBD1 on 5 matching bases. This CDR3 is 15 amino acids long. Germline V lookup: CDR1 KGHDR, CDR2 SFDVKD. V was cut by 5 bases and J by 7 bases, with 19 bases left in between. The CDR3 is CATSGAGSSKGGYTF. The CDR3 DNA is TGTGCCACCAGTGGCGCAGGGTCATCCAAAGGTGGCTACACCTTC.

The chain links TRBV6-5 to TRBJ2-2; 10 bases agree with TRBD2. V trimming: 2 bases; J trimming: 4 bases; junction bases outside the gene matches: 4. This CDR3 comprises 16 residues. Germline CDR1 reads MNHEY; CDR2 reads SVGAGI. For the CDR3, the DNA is TGTGCCAGCAGTTACGGAGCGGGGGGGGGCACCGGGGAGCTGTTTTTT. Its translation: CASSYGAGGGTGELFF.

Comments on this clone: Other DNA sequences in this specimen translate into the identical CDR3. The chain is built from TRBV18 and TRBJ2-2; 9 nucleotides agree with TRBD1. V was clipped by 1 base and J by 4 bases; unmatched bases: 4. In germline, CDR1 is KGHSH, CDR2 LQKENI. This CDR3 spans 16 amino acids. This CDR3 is CASSPLGQGGTGELFF. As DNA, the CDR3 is TGTGCCAGCTCACCACTGGGACAGGGTGGCACCGGGGAGCTGTTTTTT.

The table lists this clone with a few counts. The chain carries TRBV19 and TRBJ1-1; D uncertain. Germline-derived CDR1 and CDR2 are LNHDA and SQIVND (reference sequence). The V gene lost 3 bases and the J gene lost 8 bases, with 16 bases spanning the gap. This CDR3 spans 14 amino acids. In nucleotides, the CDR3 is TGTGCCAGTAGTATGGAGGCGGCTGACTACGAAGCTTTCTTT. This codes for CASSMEAADYEAFF.

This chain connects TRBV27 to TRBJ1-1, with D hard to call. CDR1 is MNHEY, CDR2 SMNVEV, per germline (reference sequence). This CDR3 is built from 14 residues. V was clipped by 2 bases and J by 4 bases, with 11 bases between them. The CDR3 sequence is CASSLRPGGTEAFF. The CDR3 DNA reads TGTGCCAGCAGTTTACGACCGGGAGGCACTGAAGCTTTCTTT.

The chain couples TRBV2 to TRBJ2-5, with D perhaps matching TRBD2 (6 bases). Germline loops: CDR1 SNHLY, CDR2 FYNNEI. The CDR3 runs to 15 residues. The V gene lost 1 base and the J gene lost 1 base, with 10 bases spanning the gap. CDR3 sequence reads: CASSEVPGAQETQYF. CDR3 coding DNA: TGTGCCAGCAGTGAAGTGCCGGGAGCCCAAGAGACCCAGTACTTC. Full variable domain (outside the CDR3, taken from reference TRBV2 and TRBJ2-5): EPEVTQTPSHQVTQMGQEVILRCVPISNHLYFYWYRQILGQKVEFLVSFYNNEISEKSEIFDDQFSVERPDGSNFTLKIRSTKLEDSAMYFCASSEVPGAQETQYFGPGTRLLVL.

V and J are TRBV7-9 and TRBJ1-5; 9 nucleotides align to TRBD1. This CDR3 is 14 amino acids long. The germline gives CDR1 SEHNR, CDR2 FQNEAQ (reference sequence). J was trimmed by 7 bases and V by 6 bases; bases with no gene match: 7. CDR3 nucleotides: TGTGCCAGCAGTTTGGACAGGGGTAGCCAGCCCCAGCATTTT. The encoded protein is CASSLDRGSQPQHF. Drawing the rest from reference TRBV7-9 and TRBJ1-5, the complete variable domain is DTGVSQNPRHKITKRGQNVTFRCDPISEHNRLYWYRQTLGQGPEFLTYFQNEAQLEKSRLLSDRFSAERPKGSFSTLEIQRTEQGDSAMYLCASSLDRGSQPQHFGDGTRLSIL.

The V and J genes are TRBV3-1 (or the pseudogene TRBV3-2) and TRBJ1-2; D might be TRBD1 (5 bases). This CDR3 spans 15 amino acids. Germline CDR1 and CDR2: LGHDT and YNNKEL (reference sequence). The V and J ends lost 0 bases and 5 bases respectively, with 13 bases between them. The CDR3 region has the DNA TGTGCCAGCAGCCAAGATTTGCCGGACACGTATGGCTACACCTTC. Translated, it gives CASSQDLPDTYGYTF.

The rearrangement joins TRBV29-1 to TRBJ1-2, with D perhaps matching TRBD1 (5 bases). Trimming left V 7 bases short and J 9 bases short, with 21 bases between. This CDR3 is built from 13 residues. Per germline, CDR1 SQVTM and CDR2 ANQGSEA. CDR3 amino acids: CSAKRRGVFSYTF. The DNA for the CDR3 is TGCAGCGCCAAAAGGCGGGGGGTATTTAGCTACACCTTC.

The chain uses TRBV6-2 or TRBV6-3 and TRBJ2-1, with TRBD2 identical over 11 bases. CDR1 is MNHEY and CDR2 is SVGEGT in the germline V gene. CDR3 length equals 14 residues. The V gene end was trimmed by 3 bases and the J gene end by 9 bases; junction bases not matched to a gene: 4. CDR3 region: CASSYSGGALEQFF. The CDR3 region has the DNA TGTGCCAGCAGTTATAGCGGGGGGGCACTTGAGCAGTTCTTC.

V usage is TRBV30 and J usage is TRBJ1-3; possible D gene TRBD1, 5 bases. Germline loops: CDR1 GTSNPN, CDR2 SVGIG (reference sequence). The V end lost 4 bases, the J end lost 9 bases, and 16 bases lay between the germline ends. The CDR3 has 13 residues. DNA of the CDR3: TGTGCCTGGACGAAGGACATCCAAAGCACCATATATTTT. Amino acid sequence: CAWTKDIQSTIYF.

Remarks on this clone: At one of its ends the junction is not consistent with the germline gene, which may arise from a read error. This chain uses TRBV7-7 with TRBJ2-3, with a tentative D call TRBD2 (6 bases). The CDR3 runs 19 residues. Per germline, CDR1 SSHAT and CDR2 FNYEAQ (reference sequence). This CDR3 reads CASSSRTSLGLTSTDTQYF. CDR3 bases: TGTGCTAGCAGCTCACGGACTTCCCTCGGACTAACCAGCACAGATACGCAGTATTTT.

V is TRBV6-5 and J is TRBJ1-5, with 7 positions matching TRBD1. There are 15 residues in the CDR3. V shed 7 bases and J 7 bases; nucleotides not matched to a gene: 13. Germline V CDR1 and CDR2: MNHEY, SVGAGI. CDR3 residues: CASTEGQGVSQPQHF. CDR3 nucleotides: TGTGCCAGCACCGAGGGTCAGGGGGTAAGCCAGCCCCAGCATTTT.

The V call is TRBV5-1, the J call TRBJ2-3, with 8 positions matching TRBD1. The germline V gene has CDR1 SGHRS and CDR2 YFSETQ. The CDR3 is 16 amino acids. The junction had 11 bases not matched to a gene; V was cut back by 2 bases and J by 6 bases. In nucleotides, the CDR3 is TGCGCCAGCAGCTTCAGGGGGCGTAAGTTCTTGGATACGCAGTATTTT. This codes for CASSFRGRKFLDTQYF. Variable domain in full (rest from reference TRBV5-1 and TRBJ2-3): KAGVTQTPRYLIKTRGQQVTLSCSPISGHRSVSWYQQTPGQGLQFLFEYFSETQRNKGNFPGRFSGRQFSNSRSEMNVSTLELGDSALYLCASSFRGRKFLDTQYFGPGTRLTVL.

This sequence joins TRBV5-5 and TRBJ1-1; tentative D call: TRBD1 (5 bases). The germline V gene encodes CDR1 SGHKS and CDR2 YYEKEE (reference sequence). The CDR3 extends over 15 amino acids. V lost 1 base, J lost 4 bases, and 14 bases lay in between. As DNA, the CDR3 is TGTGCCAGCAGCTTGATGAATCGGGGGGGCACTGAAGCTTTCTTT. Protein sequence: CASSLMNRGGTEAFF.

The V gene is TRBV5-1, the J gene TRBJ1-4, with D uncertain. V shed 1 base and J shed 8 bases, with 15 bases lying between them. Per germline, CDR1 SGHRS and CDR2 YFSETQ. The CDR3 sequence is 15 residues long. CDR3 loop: CASSLLGGSKEKLFF. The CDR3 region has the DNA TGCGCCAGCAGCTTGTTAGGAGGGTCAAAGGAAAAACTGTTTTTT. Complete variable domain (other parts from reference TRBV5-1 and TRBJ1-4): KAGVTQTPRYLIKTRGQQVTLSCSPISGHRSVSWYQQTPGQGLQFLFEYFSETQRNKGNFPGRFSGRQFSNSRSEMNVSTLELGDSALYLCASSLLGGSKEKLFFGSGTQLSVL.

CDR3 region: CASSYGTGDIYEQYF. The CDR3 DNA reads as TGTGCCAGCAGTTATGGCACAGGGGATATCTACGAGCAGTACTTC. The chain couples TRBV6-2 or TRBV6-3 to TRBJ2-7; 7 bases are shared with TRBD1. The CDR3 totals 15 residues. Germline V CDR1 and CDR2: MNHEY, SVGEGT. Trimming at V came to 3 bases and at J to 3 bases, leaving 8 bases not matched to a gene.

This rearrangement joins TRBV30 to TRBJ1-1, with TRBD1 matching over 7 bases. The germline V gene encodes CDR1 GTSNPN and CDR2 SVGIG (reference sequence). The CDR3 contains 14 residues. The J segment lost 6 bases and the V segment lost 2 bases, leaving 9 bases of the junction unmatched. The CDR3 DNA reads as TGTGCCTGGAGTCGTTCAGGGGGGTTGCCTGAAGCTTTCTTT. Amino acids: CAWSRSGGLPEAFF.

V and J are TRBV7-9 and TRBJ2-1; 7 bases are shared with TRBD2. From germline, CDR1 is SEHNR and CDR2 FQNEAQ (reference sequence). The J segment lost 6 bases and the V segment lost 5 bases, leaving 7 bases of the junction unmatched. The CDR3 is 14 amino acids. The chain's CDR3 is CASSRGLDTNEQFF. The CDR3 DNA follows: TGTGCCAGCAGCCGCGGACTAGATACCAATGAGCAGTTCTTC.

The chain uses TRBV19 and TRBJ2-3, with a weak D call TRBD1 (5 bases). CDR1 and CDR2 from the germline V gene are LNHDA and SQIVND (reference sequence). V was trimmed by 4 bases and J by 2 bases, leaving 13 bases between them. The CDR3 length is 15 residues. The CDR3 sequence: CASSSKGNPTDTQYF. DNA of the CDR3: TGTGCCAGTAGTAGCAAGGGGAACCCCACAGATACGCAGTATTTT.

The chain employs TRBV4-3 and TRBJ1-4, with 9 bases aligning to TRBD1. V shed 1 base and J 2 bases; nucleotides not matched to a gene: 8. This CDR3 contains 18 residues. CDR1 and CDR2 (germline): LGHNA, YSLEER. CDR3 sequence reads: CASSQAAGQGSTNEKLFF. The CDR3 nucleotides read TGCGCCAGCAGCCAAGCGGCGGGACAGGGAAGCACTAATGAAAAACTGTTTTTT.